This T cell receptor (beta chain) was sequenced in a study of monozygotic twins with inflammatory bowel disease. One entry per CDR3 protein, without DNA, is what TCRdb gives after re-calling the 5' RACE reads. Its clone listing holds 300,000 to 350,000 distinct CDR3 sequences. Regarding this clonotype: The target antigen is unknown.

The CDR3 covers 14 residues. Germline V gene sequence: CDR1 SGHTA, CDR2 FQGTGA. Study conclusions and caveats: Patients with IBD had less TCRbeta diversity (inverse Simpson) than their healthy co-twins. Background noise in patient repertoires may stem from differing immunosuppressive treatments.

This clonotype was sampled from a human donor with ulcerative colitis or Crohn's disease, or a healthy co-twin of an affected twin (not recorded which). Specimen: blood. The chain joins TRBV7-3 to TRBJ2-3. CDR3 sequence: CATARSARTDTQYF.